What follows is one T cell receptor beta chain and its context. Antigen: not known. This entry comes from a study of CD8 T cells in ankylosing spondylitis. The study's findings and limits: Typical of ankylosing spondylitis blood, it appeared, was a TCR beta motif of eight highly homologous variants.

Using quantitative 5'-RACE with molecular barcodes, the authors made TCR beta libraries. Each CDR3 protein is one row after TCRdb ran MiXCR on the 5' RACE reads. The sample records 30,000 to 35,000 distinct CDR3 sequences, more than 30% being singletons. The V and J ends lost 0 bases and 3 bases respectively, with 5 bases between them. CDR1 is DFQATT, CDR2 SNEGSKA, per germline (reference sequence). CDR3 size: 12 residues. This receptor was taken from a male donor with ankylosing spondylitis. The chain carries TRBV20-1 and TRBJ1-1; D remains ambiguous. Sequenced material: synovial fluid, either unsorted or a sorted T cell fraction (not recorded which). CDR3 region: CSARDSHTEAFF. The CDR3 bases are TGCAGTGCTAGAGATTCCCACACTGAAGCTTTCTTT.